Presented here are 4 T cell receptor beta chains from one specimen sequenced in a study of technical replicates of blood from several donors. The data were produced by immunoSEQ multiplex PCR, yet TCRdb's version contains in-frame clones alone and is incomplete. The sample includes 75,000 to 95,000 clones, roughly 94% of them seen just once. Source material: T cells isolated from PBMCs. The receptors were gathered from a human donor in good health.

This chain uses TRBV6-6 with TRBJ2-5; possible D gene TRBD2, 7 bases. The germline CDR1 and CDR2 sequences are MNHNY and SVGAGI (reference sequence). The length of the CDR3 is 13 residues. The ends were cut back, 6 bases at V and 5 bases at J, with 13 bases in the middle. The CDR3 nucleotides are TGTGCCAGCAGCCCCGGGGGGCGGGAGACCCAGTACTTC. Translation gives CASSPGGRETQYF.

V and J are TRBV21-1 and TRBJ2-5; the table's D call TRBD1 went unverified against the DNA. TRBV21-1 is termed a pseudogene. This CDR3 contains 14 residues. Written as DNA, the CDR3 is TGTGCCAGCACCAAAGACAGGCCCCAAGAGACCCAGTACTTC. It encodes CASTKDRPQETQYF.

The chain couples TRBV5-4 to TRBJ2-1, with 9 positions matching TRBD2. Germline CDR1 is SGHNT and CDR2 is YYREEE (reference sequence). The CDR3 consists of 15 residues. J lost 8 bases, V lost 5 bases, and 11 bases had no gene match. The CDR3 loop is CASRNAGGPWDEQFF. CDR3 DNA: TGTGCCAGCAGGAATGCGGGGGGGCCTTGGGATGAGCAGTTCTTC.

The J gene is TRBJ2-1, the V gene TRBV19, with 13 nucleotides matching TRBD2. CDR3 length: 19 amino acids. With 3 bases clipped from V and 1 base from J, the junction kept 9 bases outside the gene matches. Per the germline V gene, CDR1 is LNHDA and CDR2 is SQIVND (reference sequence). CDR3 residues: CASSIALGTSGASYNEQFF. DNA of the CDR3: TGTGCCAGTAGTATCGCGCTCGGGACTAGCGGGGCTTCCTACAATGAGCAGTTCTTC.